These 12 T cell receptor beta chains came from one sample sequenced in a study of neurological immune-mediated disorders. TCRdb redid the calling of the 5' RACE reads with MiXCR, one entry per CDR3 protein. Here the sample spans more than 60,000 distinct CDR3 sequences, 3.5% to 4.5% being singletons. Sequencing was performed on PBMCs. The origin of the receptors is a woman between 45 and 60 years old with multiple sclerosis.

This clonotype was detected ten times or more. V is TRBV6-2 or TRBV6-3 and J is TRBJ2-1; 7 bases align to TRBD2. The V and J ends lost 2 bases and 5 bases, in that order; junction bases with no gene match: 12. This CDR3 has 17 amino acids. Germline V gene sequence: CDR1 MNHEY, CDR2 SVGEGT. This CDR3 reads CASSYELGGSKNNEQFF. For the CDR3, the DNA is TGTGCCAGCAGTTACGAACTGGGCGGGAGTAAAAACAATGAGCAGTTCTTC.

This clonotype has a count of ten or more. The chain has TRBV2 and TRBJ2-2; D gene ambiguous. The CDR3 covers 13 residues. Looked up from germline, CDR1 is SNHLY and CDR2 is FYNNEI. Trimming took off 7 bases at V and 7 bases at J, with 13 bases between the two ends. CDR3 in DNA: TGTGCCAGCAATCAGGAGACGGGCGGGGAGCTGTTTTTT. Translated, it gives CASNQETGGELFF.

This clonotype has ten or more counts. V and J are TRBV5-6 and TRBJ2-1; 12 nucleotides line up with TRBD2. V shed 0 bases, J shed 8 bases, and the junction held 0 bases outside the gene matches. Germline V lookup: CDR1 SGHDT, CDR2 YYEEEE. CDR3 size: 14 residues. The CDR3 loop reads CASSLGLAGDEQFF. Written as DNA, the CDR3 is TGTGCCAGCAGCTTGGGACTAGCGGGAGATGAGCAGTTCTTC.

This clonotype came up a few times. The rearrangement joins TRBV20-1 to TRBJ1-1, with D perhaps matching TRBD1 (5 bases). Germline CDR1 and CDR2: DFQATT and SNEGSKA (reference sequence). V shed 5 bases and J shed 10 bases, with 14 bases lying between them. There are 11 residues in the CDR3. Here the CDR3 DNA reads TGCAGTGCTGGCCTTTCGGGGCGAGCTTTCTTT. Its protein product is CSAGLSGRAFF.

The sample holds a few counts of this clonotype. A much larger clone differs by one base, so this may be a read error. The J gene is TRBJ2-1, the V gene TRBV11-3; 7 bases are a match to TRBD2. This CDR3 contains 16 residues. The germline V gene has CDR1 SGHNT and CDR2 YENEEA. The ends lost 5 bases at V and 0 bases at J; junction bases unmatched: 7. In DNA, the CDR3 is TGTGCCAGCAGCCCCGGGACTACGAGCTCCTACAATGAGCAGTTCTTC. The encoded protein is CASSPGTTSSYNEQFF.

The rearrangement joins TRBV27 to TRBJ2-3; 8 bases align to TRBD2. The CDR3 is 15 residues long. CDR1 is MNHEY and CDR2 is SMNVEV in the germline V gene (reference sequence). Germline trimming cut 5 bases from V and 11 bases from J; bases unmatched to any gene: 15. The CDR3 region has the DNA TGTGCCAGCAGTCCCCTGACGGGAGGGGGACTTGGGCAGTATTTT. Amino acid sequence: CASSPLTGGGLGQYF.

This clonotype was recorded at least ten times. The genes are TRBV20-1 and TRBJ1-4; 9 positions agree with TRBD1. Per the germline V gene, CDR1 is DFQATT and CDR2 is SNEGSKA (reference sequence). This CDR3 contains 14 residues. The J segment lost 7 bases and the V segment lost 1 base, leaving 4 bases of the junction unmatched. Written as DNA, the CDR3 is TGCAGTGCTAGAGCCACGGACAGGGGTGAAAAACTGTTTTTT. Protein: CSARATDRGEKLFF.

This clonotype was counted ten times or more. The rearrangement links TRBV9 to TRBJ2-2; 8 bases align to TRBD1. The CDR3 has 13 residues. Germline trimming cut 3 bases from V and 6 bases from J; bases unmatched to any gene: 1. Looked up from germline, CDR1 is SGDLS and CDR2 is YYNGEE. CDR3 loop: CASSEGQAGELFF. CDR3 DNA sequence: TGTGCCAGCAGCGAGGGACAGGCCGGGGAGCTGTTTTTT.

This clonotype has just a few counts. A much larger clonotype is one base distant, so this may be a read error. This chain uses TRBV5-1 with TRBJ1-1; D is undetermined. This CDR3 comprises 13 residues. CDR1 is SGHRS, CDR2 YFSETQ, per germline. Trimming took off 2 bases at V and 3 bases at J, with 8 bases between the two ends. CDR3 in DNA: TGCGCCAGCAGCTTAGAAAGGGACACTGAAGCTTTCTTT. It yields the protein CASSLERDTEAFF.

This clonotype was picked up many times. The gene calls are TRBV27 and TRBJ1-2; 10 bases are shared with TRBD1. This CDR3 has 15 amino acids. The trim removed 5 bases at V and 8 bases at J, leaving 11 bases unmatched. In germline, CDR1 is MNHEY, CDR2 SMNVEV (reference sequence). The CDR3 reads CASSITLGQGTGYTF. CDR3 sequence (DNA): TGTGCCAGCAGTATAACCCTGGGACAGGGGACGGGCTACACCTTC.

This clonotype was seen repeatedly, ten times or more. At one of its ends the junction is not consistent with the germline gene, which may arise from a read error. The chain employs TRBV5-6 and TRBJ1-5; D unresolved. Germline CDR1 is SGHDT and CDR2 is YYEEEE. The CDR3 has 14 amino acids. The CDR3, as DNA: TGTGCCAGCAGCTTGGCCGGGAGGGATCAGCCCCAGAATTTT. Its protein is CASSLAGRDQPQNF.

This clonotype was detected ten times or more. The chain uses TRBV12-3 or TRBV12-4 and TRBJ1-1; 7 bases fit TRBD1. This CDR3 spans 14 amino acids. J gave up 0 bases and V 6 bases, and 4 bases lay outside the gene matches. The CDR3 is CASSLGQLNTEAFF. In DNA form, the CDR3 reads TGTGCCAGCAGCCTGGGACAGTTGAACACTGAAGCTTTCTTT.